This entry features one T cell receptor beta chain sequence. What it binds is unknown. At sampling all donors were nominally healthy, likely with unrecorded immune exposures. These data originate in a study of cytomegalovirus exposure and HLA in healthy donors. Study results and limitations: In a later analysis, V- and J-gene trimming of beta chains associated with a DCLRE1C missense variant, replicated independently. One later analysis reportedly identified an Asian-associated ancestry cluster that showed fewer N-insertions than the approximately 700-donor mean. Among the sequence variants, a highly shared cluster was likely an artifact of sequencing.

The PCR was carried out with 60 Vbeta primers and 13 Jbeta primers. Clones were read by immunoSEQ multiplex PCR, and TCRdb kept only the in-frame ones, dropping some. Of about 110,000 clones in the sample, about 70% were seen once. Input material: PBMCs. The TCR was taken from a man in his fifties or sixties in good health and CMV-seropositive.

The CDR3 spells CASSAPLLEVAFNEQFF. The CDR3 nucleotides read TGTGCCAGCAGCGCCCCATTACTTGAGGTGGCTTTTAATGAGCAGTTCTTC. The rearrangement joins TRBV9 to TRBJ2-1, with D unresolved. The CDR3 has 17 amino acids. Looked up from germline, CDR1 is SGDLS and CDR2 is YYNGEE. The V and J ends lost 3 bases and 7 bases respectively, with 23 bases between them. Full variable domain (outside the CDR3, taken from reference TRBV9 and TRBJ2-1): DSGVTQTPKHLITATGQRVTLRCSPRSGDLSVYWYQQSLDQGLQFLIQYYNGEERAKGNILERFSAQQFPDLHSELNLSSLELGDSALYFCASSAPLLEVAFNEQFFGPGTRLTVL.